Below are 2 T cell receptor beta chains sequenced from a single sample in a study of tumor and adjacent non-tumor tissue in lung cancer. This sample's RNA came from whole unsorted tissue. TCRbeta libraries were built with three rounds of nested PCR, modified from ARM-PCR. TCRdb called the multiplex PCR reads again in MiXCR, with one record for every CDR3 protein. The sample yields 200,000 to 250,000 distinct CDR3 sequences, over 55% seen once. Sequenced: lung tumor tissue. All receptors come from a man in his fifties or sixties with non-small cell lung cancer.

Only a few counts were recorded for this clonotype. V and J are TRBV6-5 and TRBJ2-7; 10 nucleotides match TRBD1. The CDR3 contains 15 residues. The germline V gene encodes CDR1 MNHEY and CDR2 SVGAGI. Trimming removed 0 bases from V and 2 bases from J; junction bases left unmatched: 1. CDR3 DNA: TGTGCCAGCAGTTACTCGGGACAGGGGACCTACGAGCAGTACTTC. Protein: CASSYSGQGTYEQYF.

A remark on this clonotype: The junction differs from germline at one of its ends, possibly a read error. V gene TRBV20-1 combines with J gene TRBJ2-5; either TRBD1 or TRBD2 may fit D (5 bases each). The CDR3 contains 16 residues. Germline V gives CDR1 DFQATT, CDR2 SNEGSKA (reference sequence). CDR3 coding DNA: TGCAGTGTTAGAGGGCCGGGACCCCAGCCACCGGAGACCCAGTACTTT. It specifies CSVRGPGPQPPETQYF.